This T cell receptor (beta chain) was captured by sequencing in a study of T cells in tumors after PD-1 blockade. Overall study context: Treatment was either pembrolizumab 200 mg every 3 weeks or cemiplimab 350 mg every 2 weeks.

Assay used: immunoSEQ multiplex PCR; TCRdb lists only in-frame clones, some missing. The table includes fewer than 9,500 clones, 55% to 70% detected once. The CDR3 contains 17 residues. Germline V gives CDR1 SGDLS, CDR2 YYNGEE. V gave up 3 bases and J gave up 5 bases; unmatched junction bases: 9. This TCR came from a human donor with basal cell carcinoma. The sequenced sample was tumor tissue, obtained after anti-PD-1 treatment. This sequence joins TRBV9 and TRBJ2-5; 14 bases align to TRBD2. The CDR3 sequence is CASSGGTSGGFGETQYF. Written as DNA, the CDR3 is TGTGCCAGCAGCGGAGGGACTAGCGGGGGATTCGGGGAGACCCAGTACTTC.